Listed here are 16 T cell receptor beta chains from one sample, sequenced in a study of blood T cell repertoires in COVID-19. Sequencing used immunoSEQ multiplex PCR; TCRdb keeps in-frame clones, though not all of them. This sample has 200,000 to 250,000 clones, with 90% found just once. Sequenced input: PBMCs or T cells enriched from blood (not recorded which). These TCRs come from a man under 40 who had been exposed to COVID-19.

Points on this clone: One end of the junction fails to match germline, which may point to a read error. CDR3 sequence: CASREGSNTDTQYF. The CDR3 bases are TGTGCCAGCAGGGAAGGTAGTAACACAGATACGCAGTATTTT. The V and J genes are TRBV2 and TRBJ2-3, with D unresolved. CDR1 is SNHLY, CDR2 FYNNEI, per germline. The CDR3 totals 14 residues.

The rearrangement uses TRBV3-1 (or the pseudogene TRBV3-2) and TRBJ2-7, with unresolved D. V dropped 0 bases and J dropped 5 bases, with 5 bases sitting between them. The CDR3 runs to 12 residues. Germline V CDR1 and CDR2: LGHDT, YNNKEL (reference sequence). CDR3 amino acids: CASSQDLDEQYF. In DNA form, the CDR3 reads TGTGCCAGCAGCCAAGATCTCGACGAGCAGTACTTC.

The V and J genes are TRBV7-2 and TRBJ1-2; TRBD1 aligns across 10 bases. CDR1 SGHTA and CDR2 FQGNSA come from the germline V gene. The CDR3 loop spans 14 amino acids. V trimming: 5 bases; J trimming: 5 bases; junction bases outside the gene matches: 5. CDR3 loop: CASSHRDRGYGYTF. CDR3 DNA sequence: TGTGCCAGCAGCCATCGGGACAGGGGATATGGCTACACCTTC.

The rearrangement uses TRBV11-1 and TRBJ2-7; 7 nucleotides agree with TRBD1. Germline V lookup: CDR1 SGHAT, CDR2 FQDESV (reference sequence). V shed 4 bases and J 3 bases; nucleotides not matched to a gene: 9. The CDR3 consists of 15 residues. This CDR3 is CASSSPDRMDYEQYF. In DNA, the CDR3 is TGTGCCAGCAGCTCACCGGACAGGATGGACTACGAGCAGTACTTC.

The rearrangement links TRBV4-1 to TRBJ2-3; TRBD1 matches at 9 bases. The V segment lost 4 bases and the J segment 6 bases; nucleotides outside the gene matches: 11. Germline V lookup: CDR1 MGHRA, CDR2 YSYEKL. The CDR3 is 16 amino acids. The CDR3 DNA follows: TGCGCCAGCAGCCTGGGTGGGACAGGGTACTACGATACGCAGTATTTT. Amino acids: CASSLGGTGYYDTQYF.

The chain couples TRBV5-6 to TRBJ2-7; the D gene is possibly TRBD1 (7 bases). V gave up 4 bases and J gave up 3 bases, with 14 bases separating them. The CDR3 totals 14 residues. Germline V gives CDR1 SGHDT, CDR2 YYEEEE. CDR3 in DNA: TGTGCCAGCAGCCACGTTCAGGGGGGCTACGAGCAGTACTTC. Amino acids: CASSHVQGGYEQYF.

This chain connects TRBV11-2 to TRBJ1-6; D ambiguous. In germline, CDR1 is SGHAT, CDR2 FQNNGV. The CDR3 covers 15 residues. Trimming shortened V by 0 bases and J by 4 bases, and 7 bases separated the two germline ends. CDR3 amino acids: CASSLETSYNSPLHF. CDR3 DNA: TGTGCCAGCAGCTTAGAGACATCTTATAATTCACCCCTCCACTTT.

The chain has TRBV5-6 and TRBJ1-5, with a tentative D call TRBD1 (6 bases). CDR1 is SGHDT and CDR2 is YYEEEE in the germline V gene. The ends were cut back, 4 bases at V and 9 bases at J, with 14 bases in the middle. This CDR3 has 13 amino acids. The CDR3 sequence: CASSTQRGGPQHF. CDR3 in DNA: TGTGCCAGCAGCACGCAAAGGGGGGGGCCCCAGCATTTT. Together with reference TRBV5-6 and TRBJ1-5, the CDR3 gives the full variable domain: DAGVTQSPTHLIKTRGQQVTLRCSPKSGHDTVSWYQQALGQGPQFIFQYYEEEERQRGNFPDRFSGHQFPNYSSELNVNALLLGDSALYLCASSTQRGGPQHFGDGTRLSIL.

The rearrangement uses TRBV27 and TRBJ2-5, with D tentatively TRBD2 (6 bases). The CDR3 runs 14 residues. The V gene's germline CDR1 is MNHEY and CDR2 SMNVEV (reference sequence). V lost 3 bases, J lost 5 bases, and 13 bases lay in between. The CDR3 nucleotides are TGTGCCAGCAGTTTGGGGAGGTCATTCGAGACCCAGTACTTC. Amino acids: CASSLGRSFETQYF.

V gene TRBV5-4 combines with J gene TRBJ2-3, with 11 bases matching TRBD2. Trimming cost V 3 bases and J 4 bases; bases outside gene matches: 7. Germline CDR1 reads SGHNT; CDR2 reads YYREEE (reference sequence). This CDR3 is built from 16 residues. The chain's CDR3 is CASSSNSGGASDTQYF. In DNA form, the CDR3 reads TGTGCCAGCAGCTCTAATAGCGGGGGGGCATCAGATACGCAGTATTTT.

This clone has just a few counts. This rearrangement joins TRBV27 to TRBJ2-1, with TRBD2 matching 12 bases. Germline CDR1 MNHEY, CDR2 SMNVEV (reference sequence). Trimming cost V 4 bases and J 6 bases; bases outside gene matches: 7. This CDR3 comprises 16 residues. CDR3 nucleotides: TGTGCCAGCAGTTCCACTCCTAGCGGGGGGGGCAATGAGCAGTTCTTC. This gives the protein CASSSTPSGGGNEQFF.

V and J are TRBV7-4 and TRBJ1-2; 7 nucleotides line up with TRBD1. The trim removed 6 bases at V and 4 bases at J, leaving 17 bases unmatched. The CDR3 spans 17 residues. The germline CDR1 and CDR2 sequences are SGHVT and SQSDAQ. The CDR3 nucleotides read TGTGCCAGCAGGTCTACCGGGAGGGGGCTACCTAGCTATGGCTACACCTTC. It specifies CASRSTGRGLPSYGYTF.

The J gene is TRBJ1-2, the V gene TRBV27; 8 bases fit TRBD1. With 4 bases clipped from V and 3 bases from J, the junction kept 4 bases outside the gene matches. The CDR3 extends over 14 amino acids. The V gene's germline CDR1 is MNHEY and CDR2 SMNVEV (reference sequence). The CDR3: CASSSGQVDYGYTF. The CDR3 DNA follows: TGTGCCAGCAGTTCGGGACAGGTGGACTATGGCTACACCTTC.

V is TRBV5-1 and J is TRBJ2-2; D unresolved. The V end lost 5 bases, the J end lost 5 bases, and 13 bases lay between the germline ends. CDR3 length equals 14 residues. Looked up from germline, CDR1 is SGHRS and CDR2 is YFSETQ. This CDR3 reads CASSGSGPTGELFF. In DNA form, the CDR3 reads TGCGCCAGCAGTGGGTCTGGGCCGACCGGGGAGCTGTTTTTT.

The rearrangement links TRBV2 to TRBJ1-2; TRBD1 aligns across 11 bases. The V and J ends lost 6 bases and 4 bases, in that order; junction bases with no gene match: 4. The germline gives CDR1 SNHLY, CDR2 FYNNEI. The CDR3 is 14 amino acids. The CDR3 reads CASRDRGRGYGYTF. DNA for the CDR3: TGTGCCAGCAGGGACAGGGGGCGAGGCTATGGCTACACCTTC.

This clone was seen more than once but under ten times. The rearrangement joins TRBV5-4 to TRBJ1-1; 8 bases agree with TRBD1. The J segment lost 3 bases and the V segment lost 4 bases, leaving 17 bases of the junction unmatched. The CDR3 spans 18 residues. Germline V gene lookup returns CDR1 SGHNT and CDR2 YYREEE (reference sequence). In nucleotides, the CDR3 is TGTGCCAGCAGCCCCCATGGACAGGGAGGTGAGGGGGACACTGAAGCTTTCTTT. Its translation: CASSPHGQGGEGDTEAFF.